This T cell receptor (beta chain) was recovered during a study of cytomegalovirus exposure and HLA in healthy donors. Broader study findings: Within a later analysis, the majority of CMV-associated TCR beta chains appeared HLA-restricted. Several top significant clusters appeared, in a later analysis, to be linked to common viral pathogens. Most TCRs appeared rarely, but some public TCRs recurred in many donors.

PCR amplification relied on 60 Vbeta primers (plus 13 Jbeta primers). Clones were sequenced by immunoSEQ multiplex PCR, and TCRdb holds only the in-frame ones, with some missing. The sample lists some 220,000 clones, around 89% seen once, with 1% in the top ten. Sampled while nominally healthy, donors likely had unrecorded immune exposures. Concerning this clone: No antigen is known for it.

Deletions cut 2 bases from V and 8 bases from J, with 12 bases between. The germline V gene encodes CDR1 LGHNA and CDR2 YSLEER. This CDR3 comprises 14 residues. The TCR originated in a woman under 30 in good health and CMV-seronegative. The rearrangement links TRBV4-3 to TRBJ1-4, with TRBD1 as a possible D gene (5 bases). The sequencing sample was made of PBMCs. CDR3 in amino acids: CASSQFSGGEKLFF. The CDR3 bases are TGCGCCAGCAGCCAATTCTCTGGGGGGGAAAAACTGTTTTTT.